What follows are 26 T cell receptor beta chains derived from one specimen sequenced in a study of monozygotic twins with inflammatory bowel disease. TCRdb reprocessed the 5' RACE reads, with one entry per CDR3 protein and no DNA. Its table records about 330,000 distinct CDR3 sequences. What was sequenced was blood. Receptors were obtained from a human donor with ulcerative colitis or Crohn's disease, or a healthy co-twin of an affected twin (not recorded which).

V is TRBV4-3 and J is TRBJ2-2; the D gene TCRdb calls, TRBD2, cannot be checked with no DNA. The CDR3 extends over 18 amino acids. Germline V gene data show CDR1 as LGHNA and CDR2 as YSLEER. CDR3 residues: CASSQAPAGGDWTGELFF.

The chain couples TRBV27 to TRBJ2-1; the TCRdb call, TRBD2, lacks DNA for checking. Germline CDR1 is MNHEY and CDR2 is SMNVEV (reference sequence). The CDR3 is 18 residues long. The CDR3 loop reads CASSSQKMTSGRGHEQFF.

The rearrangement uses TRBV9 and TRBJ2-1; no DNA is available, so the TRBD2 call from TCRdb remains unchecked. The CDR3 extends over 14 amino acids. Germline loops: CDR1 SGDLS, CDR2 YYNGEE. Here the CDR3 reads CASSPLAGAGEQFF. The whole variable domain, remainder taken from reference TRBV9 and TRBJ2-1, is DSGVTQTPKHLITATGQRVTLRCSPRSGDLSVYWYQQSLDQGLQFLIQYYNGEERAKGNILERFSAQQFPDLHSELNLSSLELGDSALYFCASSPLAGAGEQFFGPGTRLTVL.

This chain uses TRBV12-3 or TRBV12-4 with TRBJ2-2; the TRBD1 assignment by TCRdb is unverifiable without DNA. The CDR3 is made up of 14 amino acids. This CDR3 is CASSPGANTGELFF.

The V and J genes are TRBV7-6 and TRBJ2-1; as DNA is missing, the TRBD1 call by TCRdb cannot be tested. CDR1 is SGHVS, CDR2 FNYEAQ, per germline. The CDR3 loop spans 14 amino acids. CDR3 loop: CASSLASGAKEQFF.

The chain's CDR3 is CASSPRSGVAYNEQFF. The gene calls are TRBV5-1 and TRBJ2-1; with no DNA, the TCRdb D assignment of TRBD2 cannot be verified. The germline CDR1 and CDR2 sequences are SGHRS and YFSETQ. The CDR3 consists of 16 residues.

CDR3: CASNPGQYNEQFF. The chain has TRBV19 and TRBJ2-1; TCRdb returns TRBD1, unconfirmable since there is no DNA. The CDR3 consists of 13 residues. Germline V gene data show CDR1 as LNHDA and CDR2 as SQIVND (reference sequence).

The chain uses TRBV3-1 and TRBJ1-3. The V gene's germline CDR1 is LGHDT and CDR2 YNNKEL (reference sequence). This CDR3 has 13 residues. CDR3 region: CASSRGDGNTIYF.

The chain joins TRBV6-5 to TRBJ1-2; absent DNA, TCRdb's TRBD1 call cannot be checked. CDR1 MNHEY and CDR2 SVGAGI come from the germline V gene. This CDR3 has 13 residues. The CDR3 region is CASSYGAAGGYTF.

This chain's CDR3 is CASSPNRGRGYEQYF. J is TRBJ2-7 and V is TRBV7-9; absent DNA, TCRdb's TRBD1 call cannot be checked. Per germline, CDR1 SEHNR and CDR2 FQNEAQ (reference sequence). CDR3 size: 15 residues.

CDR3 sequence: CASSNRAQVHEQYF. The rearrangement joins TRBV3-1 to TRBJ2-7; TCRdb calls TRBD2, which cannot be checked without DNA. Germline CDR1 is LGHDT and CDR2 is YNNKEL (reference sequence). The CDR3 runs 14 residues.

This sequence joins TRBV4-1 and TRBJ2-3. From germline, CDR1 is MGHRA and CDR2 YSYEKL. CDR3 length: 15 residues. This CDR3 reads CASSQEYPGTDTQYF.

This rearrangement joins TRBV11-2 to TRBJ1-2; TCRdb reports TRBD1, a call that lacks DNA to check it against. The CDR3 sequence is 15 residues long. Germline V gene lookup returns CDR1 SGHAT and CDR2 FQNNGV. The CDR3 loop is CASSFRTGTEYGYTF.

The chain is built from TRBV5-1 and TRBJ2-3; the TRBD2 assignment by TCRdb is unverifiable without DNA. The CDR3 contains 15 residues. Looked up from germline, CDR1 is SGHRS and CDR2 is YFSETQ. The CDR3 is CASRGLRGEADTQYF.

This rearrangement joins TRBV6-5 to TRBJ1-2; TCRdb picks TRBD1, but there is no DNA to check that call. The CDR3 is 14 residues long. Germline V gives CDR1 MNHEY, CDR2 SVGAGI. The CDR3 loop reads CASSYSGTGTGYTF.

CDR3 protein: CASSLEGGEGDTQYF. This chain links TRBV5-1 with TRBJ2-3; TCRdb designates TRBD1, a call that cannot be tested without DNA. The CDR3 length is 15 residues. Germline loops: CDR1 SGHRS, CDR2 YFSETQ.

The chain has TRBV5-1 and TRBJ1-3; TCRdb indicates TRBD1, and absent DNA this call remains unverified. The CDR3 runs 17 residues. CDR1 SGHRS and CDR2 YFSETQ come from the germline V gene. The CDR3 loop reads CASSPTGATSSGNTIYF.

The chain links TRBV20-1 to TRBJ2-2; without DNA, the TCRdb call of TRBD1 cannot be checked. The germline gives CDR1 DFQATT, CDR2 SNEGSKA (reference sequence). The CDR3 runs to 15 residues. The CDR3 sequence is CSAKGTGANTGELFF.

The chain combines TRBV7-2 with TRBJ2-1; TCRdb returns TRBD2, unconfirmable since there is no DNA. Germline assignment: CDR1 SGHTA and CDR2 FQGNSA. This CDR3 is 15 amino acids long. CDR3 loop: CASSFGGADYNEQFF.

The CDR3 is CASSAGGGKDTQYF. The chain couples TRBV12-3 or TRBV12-4 to TRBJ2-3; TCRdb returns TRBD1, unconfirmable since there is no DNA. This CDR3 comprises 14 residues.

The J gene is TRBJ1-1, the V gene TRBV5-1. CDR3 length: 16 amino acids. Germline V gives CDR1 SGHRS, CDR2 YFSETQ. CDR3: CASSSVVGSLNTEAFF.

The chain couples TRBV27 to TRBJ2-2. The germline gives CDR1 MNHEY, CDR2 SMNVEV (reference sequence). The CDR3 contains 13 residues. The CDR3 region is CASSFLSTGELFF.

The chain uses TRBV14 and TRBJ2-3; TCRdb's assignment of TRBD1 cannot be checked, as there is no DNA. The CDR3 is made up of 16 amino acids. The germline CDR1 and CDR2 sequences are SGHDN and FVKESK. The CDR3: CASSQHGDRSTDTQYF.

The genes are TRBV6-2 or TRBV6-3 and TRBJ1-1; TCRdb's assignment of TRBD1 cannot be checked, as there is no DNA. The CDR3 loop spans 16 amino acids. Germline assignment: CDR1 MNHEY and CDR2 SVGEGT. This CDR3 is CASGWLQGAVNTEAFF.

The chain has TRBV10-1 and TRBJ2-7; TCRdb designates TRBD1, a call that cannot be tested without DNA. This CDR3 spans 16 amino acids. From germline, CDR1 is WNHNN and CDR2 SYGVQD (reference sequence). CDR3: CASSVTCGQHSYEQYF.

The CDR3 is CAWSDTSDEQFF. The V call is TRBV30, the J call TRBJ2-1; TCRdb's D call, TRBD2, is unchecked because there is no DNA. Germline V gives CDR1 GTSNPN, CDR2 SVGIG (reference sequence). The CDR3 sequence is 12 residues long.